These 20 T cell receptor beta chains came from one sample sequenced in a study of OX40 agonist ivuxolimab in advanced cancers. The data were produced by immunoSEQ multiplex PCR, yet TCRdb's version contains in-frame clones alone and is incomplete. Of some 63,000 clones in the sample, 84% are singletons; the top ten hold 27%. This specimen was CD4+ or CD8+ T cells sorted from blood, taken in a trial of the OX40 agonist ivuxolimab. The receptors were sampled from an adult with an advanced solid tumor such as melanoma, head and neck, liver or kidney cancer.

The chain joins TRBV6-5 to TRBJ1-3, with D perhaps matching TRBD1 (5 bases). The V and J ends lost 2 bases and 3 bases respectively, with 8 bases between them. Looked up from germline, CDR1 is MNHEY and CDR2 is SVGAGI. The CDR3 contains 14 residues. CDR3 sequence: CASSYGGNGNTIYF. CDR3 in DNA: TGTGCCAGCAGTTACGGGGGAAATGGAAACACCATATATTTT.

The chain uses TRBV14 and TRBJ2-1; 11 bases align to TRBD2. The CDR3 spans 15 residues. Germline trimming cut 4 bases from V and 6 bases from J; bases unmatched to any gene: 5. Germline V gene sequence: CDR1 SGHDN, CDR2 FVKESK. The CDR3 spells CASSPTSGGVNEQFF. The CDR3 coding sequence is TGTGCCAGCAGCCCAACTAGCGGGGGTGTCAATGAGCAGTTCTTC.

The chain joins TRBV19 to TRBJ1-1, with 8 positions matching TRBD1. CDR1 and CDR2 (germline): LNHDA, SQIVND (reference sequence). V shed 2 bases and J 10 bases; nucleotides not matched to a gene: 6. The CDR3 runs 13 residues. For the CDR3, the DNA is TGTGCCAGTAGTATAAGGGGAACAGGGGGAGCTTTCTTT. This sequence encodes CASSIRGTGGAFF.

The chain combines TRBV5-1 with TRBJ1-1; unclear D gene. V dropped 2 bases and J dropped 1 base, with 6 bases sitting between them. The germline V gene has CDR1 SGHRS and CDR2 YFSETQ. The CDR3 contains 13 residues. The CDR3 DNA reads TGCGCCAGCAGCTTCGCGGAGAACACTGAAGCTTTCTTT. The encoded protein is CASSFAENTEAFF.

CDR3 sequence reads: CASSSRQGAYEQYF. CDR3 nucleotide sequence: TGTGCCAGCAGTTCCCGACAGGGGGCCTACGAGCAGTACTTC. This rearrangement joins TRBV27 to TRBJ2-7, with TRBD1 matching 9 bases. The V gene end was trimmed by 4 bases and the J gene end by 2 bases; junction bases not matched to a gene: 3. Germline CDR1 MNHEY, CDR2 SMNVEV (reference sequence). This CDR3 spans 14 amino acids.

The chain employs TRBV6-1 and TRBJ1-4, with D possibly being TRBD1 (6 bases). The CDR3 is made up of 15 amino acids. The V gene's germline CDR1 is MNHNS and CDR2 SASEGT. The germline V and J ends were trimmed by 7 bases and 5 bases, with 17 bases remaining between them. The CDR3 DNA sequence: TGTGCCAGCACCTCCCGGACAGTGATAAATGAAAAACTGTTTTTT. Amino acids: CASTSRTVINEKLFF.

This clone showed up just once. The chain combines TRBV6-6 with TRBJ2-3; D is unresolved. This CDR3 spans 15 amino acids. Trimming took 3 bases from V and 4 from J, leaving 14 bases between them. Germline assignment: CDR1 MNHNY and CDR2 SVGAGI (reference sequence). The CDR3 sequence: CASSYGRPGADTQYF. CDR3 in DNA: TGTGCCAGCAGTTATGGACGACCTGGGGCAGATACGCAGTATTTT.

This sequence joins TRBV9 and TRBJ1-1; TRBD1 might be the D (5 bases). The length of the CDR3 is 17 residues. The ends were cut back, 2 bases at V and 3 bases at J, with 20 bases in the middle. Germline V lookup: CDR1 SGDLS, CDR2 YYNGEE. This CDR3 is CASSVSWVQGGHTEAFF. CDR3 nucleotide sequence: TGTGCCAGCAGCGTGAGTTGGGTCCAGGGAGGGCACACTGAAGCTTTCTTT.

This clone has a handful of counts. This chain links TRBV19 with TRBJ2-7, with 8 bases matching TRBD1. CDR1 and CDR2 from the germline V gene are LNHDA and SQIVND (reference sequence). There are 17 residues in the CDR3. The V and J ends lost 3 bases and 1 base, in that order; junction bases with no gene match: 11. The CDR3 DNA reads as TGTGCCAGTAGTATTCTCCTCGGACAGGGAGGTTCCTACGAGCAGTACTTC. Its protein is CASSILLGQGGSYEQYF.

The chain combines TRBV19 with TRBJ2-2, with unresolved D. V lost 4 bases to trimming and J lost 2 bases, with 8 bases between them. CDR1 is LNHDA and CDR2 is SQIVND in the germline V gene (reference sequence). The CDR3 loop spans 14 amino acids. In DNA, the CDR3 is TGTGCCAGTAGTAGGGTCACCAACACCGGGGAGCTGTTTTTT. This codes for CASSRVTNTGELFF.

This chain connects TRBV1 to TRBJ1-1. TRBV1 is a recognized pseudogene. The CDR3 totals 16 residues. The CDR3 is CTSSPPGGRMDTEAFF. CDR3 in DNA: TGCACCAGCAGCCCTCCAGGAGGTCGGATGGACACTGAAGCTTTCTTT.

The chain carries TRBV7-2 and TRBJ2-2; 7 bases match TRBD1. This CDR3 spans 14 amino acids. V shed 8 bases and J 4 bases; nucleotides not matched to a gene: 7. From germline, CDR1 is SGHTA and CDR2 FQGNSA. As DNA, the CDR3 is TGTGCCAGCCGAACAGGGGTTGGCACCGGGGAGCTGTTTTTT. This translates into CASRTGVGTGELFF.

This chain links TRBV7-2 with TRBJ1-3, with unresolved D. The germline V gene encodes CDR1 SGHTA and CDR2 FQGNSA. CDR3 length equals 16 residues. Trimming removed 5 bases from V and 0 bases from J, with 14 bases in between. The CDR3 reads CASSRSAASSGNTIYF. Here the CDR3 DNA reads TGTGCCAGCAGCAGATCGGCTGCTTCCTCTGGAAACACCATATATTTT.

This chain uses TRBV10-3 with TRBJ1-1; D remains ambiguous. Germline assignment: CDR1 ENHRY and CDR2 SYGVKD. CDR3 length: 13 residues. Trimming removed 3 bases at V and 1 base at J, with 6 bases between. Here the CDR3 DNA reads TGTGCCATCAGTGAACAAAAGAACACTGAAGCTTTCTTT. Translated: CAISEQKNTEAFF.

The CDR3 reads CASSSGTRGAQYF. In nucleotides, the CDR3 is TGTGCCAGCAGTTCCGGGACCCGAGGGGCCCAGTACTTC. The genes are TRBV6-6 and TRBJ2-5; D may be TRBD1 or TRBD2 (5 bases each). The CDR3 is 13 amino acids. Germline assignment: CDR1 MNHNY and CDR2 SVGAGI (reference sequence). V lost 4 bases and J 9 bases, leaving 15 bases between the germline ends.

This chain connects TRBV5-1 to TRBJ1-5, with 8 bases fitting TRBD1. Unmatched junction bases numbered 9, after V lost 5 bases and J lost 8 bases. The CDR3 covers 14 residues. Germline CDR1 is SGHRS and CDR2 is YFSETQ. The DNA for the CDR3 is TGCGCCAGCAGTTACAGGGGGTTAGTTGAGCCCCAGCATTTT. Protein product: CASSYRGLVEPQHF. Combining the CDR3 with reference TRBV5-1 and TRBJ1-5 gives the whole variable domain KAGVTQTPRYLIKTRGQQVTLSCSPISGHRSVSWYQQTPGQGLQFLFEYFSETQRNKGNFPGRFSGRQFSNSRSEMNVSTLELGDSALYLCASSYRGLVEPQHFGDGTRLSIL.

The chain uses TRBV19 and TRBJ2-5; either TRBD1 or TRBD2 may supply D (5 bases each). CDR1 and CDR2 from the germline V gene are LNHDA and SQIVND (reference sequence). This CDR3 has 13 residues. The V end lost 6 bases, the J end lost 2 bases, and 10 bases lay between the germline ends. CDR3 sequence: CASSPGRQETQYF. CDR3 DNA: TGTGCCAGTAGCCCGGGACGGCAAGAGACCCAGTACTTC.

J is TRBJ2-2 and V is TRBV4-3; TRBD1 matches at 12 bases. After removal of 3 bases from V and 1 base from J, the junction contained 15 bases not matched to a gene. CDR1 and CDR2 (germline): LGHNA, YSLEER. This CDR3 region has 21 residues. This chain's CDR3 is CASSQDRDRGPQRRNTGELFF. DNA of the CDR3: TGCGCCAGCAGCCAGGACCGGGACAGGGGGCCTCAAAGGAGGAACACCGGGGAGCTGTTTTTT.

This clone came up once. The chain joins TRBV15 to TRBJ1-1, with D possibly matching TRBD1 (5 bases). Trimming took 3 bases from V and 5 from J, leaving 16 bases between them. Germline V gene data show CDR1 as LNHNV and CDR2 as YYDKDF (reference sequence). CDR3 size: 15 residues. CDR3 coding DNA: TGTGCCACCAGCAGTAACGGGGCGCGGAAGACTGAAGCTTTCTTT. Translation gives CATSSNGARKTEAFF.

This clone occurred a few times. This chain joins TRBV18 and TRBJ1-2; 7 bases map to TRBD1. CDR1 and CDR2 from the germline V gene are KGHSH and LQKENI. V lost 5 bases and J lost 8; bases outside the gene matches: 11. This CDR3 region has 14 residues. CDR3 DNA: TGTGCCAGCTCATCCACGACAGGGCCATTCGGCTACACCTTC. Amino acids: CASSSTTGPFGYTF.